This is a list of T cell receptor beta chains from one sample in a study of blood T cell repertoires in COVID-19. Using immunoSEQ multiplex PCR, the repertoire was profiled, and TCRdb retains in-frame clones only, with some absent. The table records roughly 90,000 clones, approximately 85% of them present only once. Sequenced: peripheral blood. These receptors were collected from a human donor in a cohort sampled during active COVID-19. Both conserved end residues are part of each CDR3. A D gene is named only where the DNA matches it firmly. Expanded clones get a size class; other rows say once, few or many, or leave the size out.

j_call: TRBJ2-1; d_call: NA; clone_size: few; v_call: TRBV7-2; cdr3_aa: CASSLVRVYNEQFF; cdr3_nt: TGTGCCAGCAGCTTAGTACGCGTCTACAATGAGCAGTTCTTC
j_call: TRBJ2-7; d_call: NA; clone_size: NA; v_call: TRBV2; cdr3_aa: CASEAEANEQYF; cdr3_nt: TGTGCCAGCGAGGCGGAGGCCAACGAGCAGTACTTC
j_call: TRBJ2-3; d_call: TRBD1; clone_size: NA; v_call: TRBV11-3; cdr3_aa: CASSILTGDTQYF; cdr3_nt: TGTGCCAGCAGCATATTGACAGGGGATACGCAGTATTTT
j_call: TRBJ2-3; d_call: TRBD2; clone_size: NA; v_call: TRBV27; cdr3_aa: CARQGLANSTDTQYF; cdr3_nt: TGTGCCAGGCAGGGACTAGCGAATAGCACAGATACGCAGTATTTT
j_call: TRBJ1-1; d_call: TRBD1; clone_size: NA; v_call: TRBV2; cdr3_aa: CASSGDRGNTEAFF; cdr3_nt: TGTGCCAGCAGTGGGGACAGGGGAAACACTGAAGCTTTCTTT
j_call: TRBJ2-2; d_call: NA; clone_size: NA; v_call: TRBV4-3; cdr3_aa: CASNYARLGATYTGELFF; cdr3_nt: TGCGCCAGCAACTATGCTCGATTAGGCGCCACGTACACCGGGGAGCTGTTTTTT
j_call: TRBJ2-5; d_call: NA; clone_size: NA; v_call: TRBV21-1; cdr3_aa: CASSKGAGPAGRGRETQYF; cdr3_nt: TGTGCCAGCAGCAAAGGGGCAGGACCAGCGGGGAGGGGACGAGAGACCCAGTACTTC
j_call: TRBJ2-1; d_call: TRBD1; clone_size: NA; v_call: TRBV5-1; cdr3_aa: CASTYRGRNNEQFF; cdr3_nt: TGCGCCAGCACCTACAGGGGGCGCAACAATGAGCAGTTCTTC
j_call: TRBJ2-2; d_call: NA; clone_size: NA; v_call: TRBV7-6; cdr3_aa: CASSSPRGGGELFF; cdr3_nt: TGTGCCAGCAGCTCCCCAAGGGGGGGCGGGGAGCTGTTTTTT
j_call: TRBJ1-3; d_call: NA; clone_size: NA; v_call: TRBV5-1; cdr3_aa: CASSFNAGDSGNTIYF; cdr3_nt: TGCGCCAGCAGCTTCAATGCAGGGGACTCTGGAAACACCATATATTTT
j_call: TRBJ1-5; d_call: TRBD1; clone_size: NA; v_call: TRBV6-6; cdr3_aa: CASSSQGAGQPQHF; cdr3_nt: TGTGCCAGCAGTTCACAGGGGGCTGGCCAGCCCCAGCATTTT
j_call: TRBJ2-2; d_call: NA; clone_size: NA; v_call: TRBV9; cdr3_aa: CASSAETSPTGELFF; cdr3_nt: TGTGCCAGCAGCGCCGAGACATCACCTACCGGGGAGCTGTTTTTT
j_call: TRBJ2-5; d_call: TRBD2; clone_size: once; v_call: TRBV7-2; cdr3_aa: CASSLGTRSAGGPGETQYF; cdr3_nt: TGTGCCAGCAGCTTAGGGACACGGTCAGCGGGAGGGCCTGGGGAGACCCAGTACTTC
j_call: TRBJ2-5; d_call: TRBD1; clone_size: once; v_call: TRBV7-9; cdr3_aa: CASTDLLEQGQETQYF; cdr3_nt: TGTGCCAGCACCGACCTGCTTGAACAGGGGCAAGAGACCCAGTACTTC
j_call: TRBJ2-1; d_call: TRBD2; clone_size: NA; v_call: TRBV5-4; cdr3_aa: CASSFFLTSTNNEQFF; cdr3_nt: TGTGCCAGCAGCTTCTTTTTGACTAGCACCAACAATGAGCAGTTCTTC
j_call: TRBJ2-7; d_call: TRBD2; clone_size: once; v_call: TRBV7-9; cdr3_aa: CASSLGLAGYEQYF; cdr3_nt: TGTGCCAGCAGCTTAGGCCTAGCGGGTTACGAGCAGTACTTC
j_call: TRBJ2-5; d_call: TRBD2; clone_size: NA; v_call: TRBV10-3; cdr3_aa: CAISRASGGQETQYF; cdr3_nt: TGTGCCATCAGTCGGGCTAGCGGGGGGCAAGAGACCCAGTACTTC
j_call: TRBJ2-3; d_call: TRBD2; clone_size: NA; v_call: TRBV4-3; cdr3_aa: CASSQDGLAGGGDTQYF; cdr3_nt: TGCGCCAGCAGCCAAGATGGACTAGCGGGGGGGGGAGATACGCAGTATTTT